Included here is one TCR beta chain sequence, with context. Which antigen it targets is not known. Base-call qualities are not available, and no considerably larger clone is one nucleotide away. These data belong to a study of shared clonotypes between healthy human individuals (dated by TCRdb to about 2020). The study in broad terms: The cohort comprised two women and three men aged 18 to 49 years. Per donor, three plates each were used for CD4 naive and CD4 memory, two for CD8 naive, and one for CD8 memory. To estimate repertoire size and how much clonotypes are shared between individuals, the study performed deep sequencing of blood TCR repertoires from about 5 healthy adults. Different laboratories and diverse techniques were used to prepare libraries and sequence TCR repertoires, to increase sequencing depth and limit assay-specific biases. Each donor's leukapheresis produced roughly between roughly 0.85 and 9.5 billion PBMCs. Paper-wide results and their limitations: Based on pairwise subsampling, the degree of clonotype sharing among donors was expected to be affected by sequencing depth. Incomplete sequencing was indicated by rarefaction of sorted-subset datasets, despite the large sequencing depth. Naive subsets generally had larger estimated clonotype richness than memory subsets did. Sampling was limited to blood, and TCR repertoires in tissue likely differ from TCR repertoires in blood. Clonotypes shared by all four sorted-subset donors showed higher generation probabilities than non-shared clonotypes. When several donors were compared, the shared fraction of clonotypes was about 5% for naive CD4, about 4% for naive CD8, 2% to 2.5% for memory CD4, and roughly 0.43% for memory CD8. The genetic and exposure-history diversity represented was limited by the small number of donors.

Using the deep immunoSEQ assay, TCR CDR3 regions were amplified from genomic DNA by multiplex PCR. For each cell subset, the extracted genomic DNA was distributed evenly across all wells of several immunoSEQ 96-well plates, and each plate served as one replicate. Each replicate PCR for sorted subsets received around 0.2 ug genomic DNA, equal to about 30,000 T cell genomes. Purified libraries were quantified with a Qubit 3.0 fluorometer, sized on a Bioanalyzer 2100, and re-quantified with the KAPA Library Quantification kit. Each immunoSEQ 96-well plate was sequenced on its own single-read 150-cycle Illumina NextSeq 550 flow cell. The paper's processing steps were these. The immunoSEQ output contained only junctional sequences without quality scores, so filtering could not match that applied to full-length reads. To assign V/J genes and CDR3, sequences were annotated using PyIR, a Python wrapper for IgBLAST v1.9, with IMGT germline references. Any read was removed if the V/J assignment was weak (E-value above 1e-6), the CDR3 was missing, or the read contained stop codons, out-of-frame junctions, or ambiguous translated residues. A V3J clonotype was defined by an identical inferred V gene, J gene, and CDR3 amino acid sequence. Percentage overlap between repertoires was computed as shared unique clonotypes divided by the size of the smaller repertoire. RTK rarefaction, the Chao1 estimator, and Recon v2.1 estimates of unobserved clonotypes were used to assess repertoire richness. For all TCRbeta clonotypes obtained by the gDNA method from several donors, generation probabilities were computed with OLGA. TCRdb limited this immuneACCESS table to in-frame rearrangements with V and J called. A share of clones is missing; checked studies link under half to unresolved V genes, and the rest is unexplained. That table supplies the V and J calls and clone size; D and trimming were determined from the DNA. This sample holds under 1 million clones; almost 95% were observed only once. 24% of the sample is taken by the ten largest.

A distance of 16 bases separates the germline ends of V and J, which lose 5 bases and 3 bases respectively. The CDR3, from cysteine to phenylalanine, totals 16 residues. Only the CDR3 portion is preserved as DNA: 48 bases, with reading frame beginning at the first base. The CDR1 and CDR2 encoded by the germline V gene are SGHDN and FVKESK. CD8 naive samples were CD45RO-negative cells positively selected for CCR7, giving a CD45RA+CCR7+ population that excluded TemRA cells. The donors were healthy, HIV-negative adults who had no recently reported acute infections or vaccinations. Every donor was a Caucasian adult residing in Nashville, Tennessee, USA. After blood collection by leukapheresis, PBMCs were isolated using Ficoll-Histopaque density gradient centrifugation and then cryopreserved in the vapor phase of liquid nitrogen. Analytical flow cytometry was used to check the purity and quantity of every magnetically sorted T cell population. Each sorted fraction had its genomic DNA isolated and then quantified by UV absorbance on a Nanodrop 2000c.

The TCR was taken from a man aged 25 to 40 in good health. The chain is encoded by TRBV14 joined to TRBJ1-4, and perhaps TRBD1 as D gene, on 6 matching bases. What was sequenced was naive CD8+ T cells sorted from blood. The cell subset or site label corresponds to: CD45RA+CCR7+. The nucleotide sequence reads TGTGCCAGCAGCGAACTAACAGGGTTAGCTAATGAAAAACTGTTTTTT. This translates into CASSELTGLANEKLFF.